This T cell receptor (beta chain) was sequenced in a study of T cell responses to AZD1222 COVID-19 vaccine. Data came from immunoSEQ multiplex PCR; TCRdb stores just in-frame clones and leaves some out. Of about 190,000 clones in the sample, approximately 90% were seen once. Turning to this clone: What it binds is unknown.

J lost 1 base, V lost 6 bases, and 6 bases had no gene match. CDR1 is MNHEY and CDR2 is SMNVEV in the germline V gene (reference sequence). The CDR3 totals 15 residues. Overall study findings and caveats: Vaccine-related CD4 TCRs covered spike, predominating at 160-218 and 743-854.

The rearrangement links TRBV27 to TRBJ2-7, with 10 bases that match TRBD1. The sequence was obtained from an adult in good health. This specimen was peripheral blood, taken on day 0 of AZD1222 vaccination. In DNA form, the CDR3 reads TGTGCCAGCAGCTTCGGGACAGGGGCTTCCTACGAGCAGTACTTC. Amino acids: CASSFGTGASYEQYF.